This T cell receptor beta chain emerged from a study of blood T cell repertoires in COVID-19. The protocol was immunoSEQ multiplex PCR, while the TCRdb copy is restricted to in-frame clones and leaves out a portion. The top ten clones hold around 13% of a sample with 400,000 to 450,000 clones, around 89% of them seen once. Trimming removed 3 bases at V and 4 bases at J, with 6 bases between. The length of the CDR3 is 12 residues. Germline-derived CDR1 and CDR2 are SGHTA and FQGNSA. V is TRBV7-2 and J is TRBJ1-2, with D hard to call. The TCR originated in a woman aged 45 to 65 with COVID-19, enrolled during active disease. The sample was peripheral blood. CDR3 sequence reads: CASSLTSYGYTF. The CDR3 nucleotides are TGTGCCAGCAGCTTGACTTCCTATGGCTACACCTTC.